A selection of T cell receptor beta chains follows, all from one sample in a study of T cell responses to AZD1222 COVID-19 vaccine. This table comes from immunoSEQ multiplex PCR, and its TCRdb copy is limited to in-frame clones, with some not included. This table holds some 180,000 clones, 90% to 95% found once. The sequences come from peripheral blood, collected 28 days after the second AZD1222 dose. These receptors all come from an adult who received the AZD1222 COVID-19 vaccine. CDR3s include the opening cysteine and the closing phenylalanine or tryptophan. Each record gives: CDR3 protein, CDR3 DNA, V gene, D gene, J gene, clone size. The D gene is left open where the match is weak. Clone size is given for some rows only: seen once, a few or many times, or a class if the clone is expanded.

CASSLGLLAGVSNEQFF TGTGCCAGCAGCCTAGGACTCCTAGCGGGAGTATCCAATGAGCAGTTCTTC TRBV5-4 TRBD2 TRBJ2-1 -
CASSPQGSSYNSPLHF TGTGCCAGCTCACCACAGGGGAGCTCCTATAATTCACCCCTCCACTTT TRBV18 - TRBJ1-6 -
CASSGQGMNTEAFF TGTGCCAGCAGCGGACAGGGCATGAACACTGAAGCTTTCTTT TRBV2 TRBD1 TRBJ1-1 -
CASSPGVSSYEQYF TGTGCCAGCTCACCAGGGGTGTCATCCTACGAGCAGTACTTC TRBV18 - TRBJ2-7 -
CATSRDSPEAFF TGTGCCACCAGCAGAGATTCGCCTGAAGCTTTCTTT TRBV15 - TRBJ1-1 -
CASSPAGPFPMNTEAFF TGTGCCAGCAGTCCCGCCGGGCCTTTTCCTATGAACACTGAAGCTTTCTTT TRBV7-9 - TRBJ1-1 -
CASSPNEGAADTQYF TGTGCCAGTAGCCCCAACGAGGGGGCTGCAGATACGCAGTATTTT TRBV19 TRBD1 TRBJ2-3 -
CASPFKGQGYQPQHF TGTGCAAGTCCCTTTAAGGGACAGGGGTATCAGCCCCAGCATTTT TRBV12-2 - TRBJ1-5 -
CASSARTSGNRELFF TGTGCCAGCAGCGCTCGGACTAGCGGGAACCGGGAGCTGTTTTTT TRBV9 TRBD2 TRBJ2-2 once
CATKPADRSNYGYTF TGTGCCACCAAACCCGCGGACAGGTCTAACTATGGCTACACCTTC TRBV5-4 TRBD1 TRBJ1-2 -
CASSYRGQETQYF TGTGCCAGCAGTTACAGGGGGCAAGAGACCCAGTACTTC TRBV6-5 - TRBJ2-5 -
CAWSVEVVKNQPQHF TGTGCCTGGAGTGTTGAAGTTGTCAAGAATCAGCCCCAGCATTTT TRBV30 - TRBJ1-5 -
CAWSSSGTVSGNTIYF TGTGCCTGGAGTTCCTCAGGGACAGTCTCTGGAAACACCATATATTTT TRBV30 TRBD1 TRBJ1-3 -
CASRTDWRGGTGELFF TGTGCCAGCCGTACCGACTGGAGGGGAGGCACCGGGGAGCTGTTTTTT TRBV27 - TRBJ2-2 once
CASSLSGRLAGTRDTQYF TGTGCCAGCAGCTTATCCGGCCGACTAGCGGGTACACGAGATACGCAGTATTTT TRBV7-2 TRBD2 TRBJ2-3 -
CASSSKSVPQYF TGTGCCAGCAGCTCGAAAAGTGTACCCCAGTACTTC TRBV9 - TRBJ2-5 -
CASSDRNGGKDEQYF TGCGCCAGCAGTGACCGAAACGGGGGTAAGGACGAGCAGTACTTC TRBV10-1 - TRBJ2-7 -
CASSQREANTEAFF TGTGCCAGCAGTCAGCGGGAGGCCAACACTGAAGCTTTCTTT TRBV7-8 - TRBJ1-1 -
CASSPAGVRFSDTQYF TGTGCCAGCAGCCCAGCGGGAGTGAGGTTTTCAGATACGCAGTATTTT TRBV6-6 TRBD2 TRBJ2-3 -
CASSYATAYNEQFF TGTGCCAGCAGTTACGCGACGGCCTACAATGAGCAGTTCTTC TRBV6-2/TRBV6-3 - TRBJ2-1 once
CATRRVAGGYNEQFF TGCGCCACACGAAGGGTAGCGGGAGGATACAATGAGCAGTTCTTC TRBV4-1 TRBD2 TRBJ2-1 -
CASSRSSRVQTGELFF TGTGCCAGCAGCCGGTCATCCAGGGTACAGACCGGGGAGCTGTTTTTT TRBV5-4 - TRBJ2-2 -
CASSLARNTEAFF TGTGCCAGCAGCTTAGCACGGAACACTGAAGCTTTCTTT TRBV11-3 - TRBJ1-1 once
CASSQVPGTGGYTF TGTGCCAGCAGCCAAGTCCCAGGGACGGGCGGCTACACCTTC TRBV3-1/TRBV3-2 - TRBJ1-2 -